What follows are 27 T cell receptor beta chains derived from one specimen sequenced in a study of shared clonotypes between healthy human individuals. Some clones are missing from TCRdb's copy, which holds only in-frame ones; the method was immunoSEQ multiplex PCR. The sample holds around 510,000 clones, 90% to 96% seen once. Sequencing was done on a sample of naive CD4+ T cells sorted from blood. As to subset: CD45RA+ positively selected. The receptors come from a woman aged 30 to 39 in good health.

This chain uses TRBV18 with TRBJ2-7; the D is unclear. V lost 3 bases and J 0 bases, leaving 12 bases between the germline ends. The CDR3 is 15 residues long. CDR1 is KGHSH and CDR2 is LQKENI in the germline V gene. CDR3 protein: CASSPSVQISYEQYF. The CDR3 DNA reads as TGTGCCAGCTCACCGTCGGTACAGATCTCCTACGAGCAGTACTTC. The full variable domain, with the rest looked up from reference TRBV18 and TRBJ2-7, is NAGVMQNPRHLVRRRGQEARLRCSPMKGHSHVYWYRQLPEEGLKFMVYLQKENIIDESGMPKERFSAEFPKEGPSILRIQQVVRGDSAAYFCASSPSVQISYEQYFGPGTRLTVT.

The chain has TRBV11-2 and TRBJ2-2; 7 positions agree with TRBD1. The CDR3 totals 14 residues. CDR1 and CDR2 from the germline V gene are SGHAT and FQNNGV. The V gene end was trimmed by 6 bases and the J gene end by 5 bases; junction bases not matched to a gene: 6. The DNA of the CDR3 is TGTGCCAGCAGTCGACAGGGTGGGACCGGGGAGCTGTTTTTT. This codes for CASSRQGGTGELFF.

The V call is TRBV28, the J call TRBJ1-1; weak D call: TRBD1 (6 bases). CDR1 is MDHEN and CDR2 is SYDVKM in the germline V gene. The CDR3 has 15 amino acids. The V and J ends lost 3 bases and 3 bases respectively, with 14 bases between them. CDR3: CASSLINREDTEAFF. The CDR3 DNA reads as TGTGCCAGCAGTTTGATCAACAGGGAGGACACTGAAGCTTTCTTT.

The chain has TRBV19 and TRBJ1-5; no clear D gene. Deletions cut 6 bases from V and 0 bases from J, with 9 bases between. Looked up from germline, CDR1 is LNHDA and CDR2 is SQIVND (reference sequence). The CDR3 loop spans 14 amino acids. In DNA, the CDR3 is TGTGCCAGTAGCCCCAGGAGTAGCAATCAGCCCCAGCATTTT. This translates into CASSPRSSNQPQHF.

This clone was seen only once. The CDR3 loop reads CASTLKRWGTEAFF. CDR3 nucleotides: TGCGCCAGCACTCTCAAGCGTTGGGGCACTGAAGCTTTCTTT. The chain links TRBV5-1 to TRBJ1-1; D is uncertain. V dropped 6 bases and J dropped 4 bases, with 16 bases sitting between them. The CDR3 runs 14 residues. The germline V gene encodes CDR1 SGHRS and CDR2 YFSETQ.

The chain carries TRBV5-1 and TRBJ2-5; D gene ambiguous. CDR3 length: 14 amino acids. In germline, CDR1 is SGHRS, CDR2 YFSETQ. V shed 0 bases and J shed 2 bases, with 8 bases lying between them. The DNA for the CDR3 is TGCGCCAGCAGCTTGGCGAACAGTCAAGAGACCCAGTACTTC. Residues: CASSLANSQETQYF.

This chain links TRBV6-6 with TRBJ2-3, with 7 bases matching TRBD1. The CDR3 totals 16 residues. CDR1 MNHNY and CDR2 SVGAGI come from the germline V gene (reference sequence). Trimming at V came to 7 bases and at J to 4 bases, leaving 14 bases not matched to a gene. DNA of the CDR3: TGTGCCAGCACCCACGGGCAGGGGGTCCGCGCAGATACGCAGTATTTT. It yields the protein CASTHGQGVRADTQYF.

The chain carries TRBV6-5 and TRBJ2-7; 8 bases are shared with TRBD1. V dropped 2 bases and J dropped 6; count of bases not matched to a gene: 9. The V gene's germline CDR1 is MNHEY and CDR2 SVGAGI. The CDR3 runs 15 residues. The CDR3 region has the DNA TGTGCCAGCAGTTACCAAGGGGCAGGGGGCGGCGAGCAGTACTTC. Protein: CASSYQGAGGGEQYF.

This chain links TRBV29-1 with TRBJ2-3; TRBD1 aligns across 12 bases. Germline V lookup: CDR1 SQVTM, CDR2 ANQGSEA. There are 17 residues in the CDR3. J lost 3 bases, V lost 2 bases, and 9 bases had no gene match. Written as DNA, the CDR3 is TGCAGCGTTGAATTTTCCGGGACAGGGGGCAGGACAGATACGCAGTATTTT. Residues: CSVEFSGTGGRTDTQYF.

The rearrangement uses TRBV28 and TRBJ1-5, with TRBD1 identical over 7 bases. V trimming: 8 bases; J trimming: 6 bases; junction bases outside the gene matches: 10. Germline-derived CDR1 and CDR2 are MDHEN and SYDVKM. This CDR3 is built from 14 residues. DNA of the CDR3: TGTGCCAGCGATGAGACAGGGACGGGTCAGCCCCAGCATTTT. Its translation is CASDETGTGQPQHF. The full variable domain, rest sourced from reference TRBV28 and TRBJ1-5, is DVKVTQSSRYLVKRTGEKVFLECVQDMDHENMFWYRQDPGLGLRLIYFSYDVKMKEKGDIPEGYSVSREKKERFSLILESASTNQTSMYLCASDETGTGQPQHFGDGTRLSIL.

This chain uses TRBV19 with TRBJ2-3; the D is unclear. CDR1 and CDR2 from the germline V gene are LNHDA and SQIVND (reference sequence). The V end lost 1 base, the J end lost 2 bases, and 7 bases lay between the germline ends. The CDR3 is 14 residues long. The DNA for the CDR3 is TGTGCCAGTAGTATAGGACTTACCACAGATACGCAGTATTTT. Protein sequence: CASSIGLTTDTQYF.

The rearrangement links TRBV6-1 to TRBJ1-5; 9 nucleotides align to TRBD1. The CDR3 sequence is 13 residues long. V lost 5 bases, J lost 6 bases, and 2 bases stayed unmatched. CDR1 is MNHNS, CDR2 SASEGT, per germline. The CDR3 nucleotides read TGTGCCAGCAGTTGGACAGGGGTTCAGCCCCAGCATTTT. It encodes CASSWTGVQPQHF.

CDR3 bases: TGCGCCAGCAGCCAAGGTGTCAGGGGAGTAGGGGAGCAGTACTTC. Its protein is CASSQGVRGVGEQYF. The genes are TRBV4-1 and TRBJ2-7, with D perhaps matching TRBD1 (6 bases). Per the germline V gene, CDR1 is MGHRA and CDR2 is YSYEKL. V shed 1 base and J shed 7 bases, with 17 bases lying between them. The CDR3 sequence is 15 residues long.

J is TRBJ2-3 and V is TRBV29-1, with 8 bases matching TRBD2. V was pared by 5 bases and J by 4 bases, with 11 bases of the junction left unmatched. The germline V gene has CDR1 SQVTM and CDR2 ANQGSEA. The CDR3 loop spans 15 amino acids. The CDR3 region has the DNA TGCAGCGTTACTAGCGGCCCCCAGGGACCAGATACGCAGTATTTT. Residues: CSVTSGPQGPDTQYF.

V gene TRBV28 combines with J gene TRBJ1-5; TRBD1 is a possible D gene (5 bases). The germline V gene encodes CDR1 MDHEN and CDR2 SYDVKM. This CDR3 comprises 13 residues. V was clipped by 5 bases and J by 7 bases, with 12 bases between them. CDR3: CASSPPTVQPQHF. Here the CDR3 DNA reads TGTGCCAGCAGTCCTCCGACAGTACAGCCCCAGCATTTT. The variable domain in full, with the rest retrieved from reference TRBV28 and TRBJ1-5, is DVKVTQSSRYLVKRTGEKVFLECVQDMDHENMFWYRQDPGLGLRLIYFSYDVKMKEKGDIPEGYSVSREKKERFSLILESASTNQTSMYLCASSPPTVQPQHFGDGTRLSIL.

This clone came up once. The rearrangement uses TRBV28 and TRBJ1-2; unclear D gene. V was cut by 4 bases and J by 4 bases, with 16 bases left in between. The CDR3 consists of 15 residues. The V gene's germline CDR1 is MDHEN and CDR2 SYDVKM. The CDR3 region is CASSSPGPRGYGYTF. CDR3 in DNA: TGTGCCAGCAGTTCCCCCGGACCCCGGGGCTATGGCTACACCTTC.

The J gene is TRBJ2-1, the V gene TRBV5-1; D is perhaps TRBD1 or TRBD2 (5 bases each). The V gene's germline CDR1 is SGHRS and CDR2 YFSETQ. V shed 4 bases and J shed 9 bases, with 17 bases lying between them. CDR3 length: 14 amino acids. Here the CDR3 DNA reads TGCGCCAGCAGCGGGGACGAGTGGGGCAGTGAGCAGTTCTTC. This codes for CASSGDEWGSEQFF.

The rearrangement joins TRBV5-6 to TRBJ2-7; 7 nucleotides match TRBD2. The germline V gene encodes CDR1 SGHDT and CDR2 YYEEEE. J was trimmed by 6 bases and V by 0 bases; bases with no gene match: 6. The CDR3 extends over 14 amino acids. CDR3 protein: CASSLGLASTEQYF. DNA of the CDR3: TGTGCCAGCAGCTTGGGACTAGCTAGTACCGAGCAGTACTTC.

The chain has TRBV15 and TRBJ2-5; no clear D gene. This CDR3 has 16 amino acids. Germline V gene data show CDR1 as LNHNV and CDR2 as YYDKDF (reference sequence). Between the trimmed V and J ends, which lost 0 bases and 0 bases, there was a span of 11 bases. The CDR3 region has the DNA TGTGCCACCAGCAGAGATCTCTCTGGCTACCAAGAGACCCAGTACTTC. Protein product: CATSRDLSGYQETQYF.

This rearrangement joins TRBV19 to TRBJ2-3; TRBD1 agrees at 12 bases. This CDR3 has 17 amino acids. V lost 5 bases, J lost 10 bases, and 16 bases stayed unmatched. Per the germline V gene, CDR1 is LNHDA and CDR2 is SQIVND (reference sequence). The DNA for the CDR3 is TGTGCCAGTAGTCCGGGACAGGGGGCGCCACGTTTAGTCGCGCAGTATTTT. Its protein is CASSPGQGAPRLVAQYF.

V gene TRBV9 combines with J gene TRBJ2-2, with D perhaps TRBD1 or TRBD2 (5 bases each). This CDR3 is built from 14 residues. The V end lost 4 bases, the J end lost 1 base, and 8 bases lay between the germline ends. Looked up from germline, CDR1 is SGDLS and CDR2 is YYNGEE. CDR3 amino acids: CASSRDQNTGELFF. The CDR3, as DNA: TGTGCCAGCAGCCGGGACCAGAACACCGGGGAGCTGTTTTTT.

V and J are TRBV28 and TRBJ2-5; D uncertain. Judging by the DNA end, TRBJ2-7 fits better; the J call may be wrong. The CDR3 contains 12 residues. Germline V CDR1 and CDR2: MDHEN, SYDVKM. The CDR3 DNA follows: TGTGCCAGCAGTACGAGACCATACGAGCAGTACTTC. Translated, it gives CASSTRPYEQYF.

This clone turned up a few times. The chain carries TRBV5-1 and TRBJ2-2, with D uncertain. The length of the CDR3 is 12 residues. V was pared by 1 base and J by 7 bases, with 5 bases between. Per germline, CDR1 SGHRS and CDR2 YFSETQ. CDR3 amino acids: CASSLSDGELFF. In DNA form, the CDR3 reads TGCGCCAGCAGCTTGAGTGACGGGGAGCTGTTTTTT.

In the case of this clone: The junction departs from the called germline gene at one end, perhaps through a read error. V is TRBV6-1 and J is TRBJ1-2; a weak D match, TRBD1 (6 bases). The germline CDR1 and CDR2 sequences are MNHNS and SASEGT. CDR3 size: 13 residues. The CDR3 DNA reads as TGTGTCAGCAGGGGATTGGGGTTTCGTGGCTACACCTTC. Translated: CVSRGLGFRGYTF.

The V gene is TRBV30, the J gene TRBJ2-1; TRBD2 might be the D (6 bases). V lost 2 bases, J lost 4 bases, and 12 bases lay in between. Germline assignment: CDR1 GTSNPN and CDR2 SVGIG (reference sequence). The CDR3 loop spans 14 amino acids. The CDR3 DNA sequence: TGTGCCTGGAGTAAAGCGGGTATATACAATGAGCAGTTCTTC. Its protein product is CAWSKAGIYNEQFF.

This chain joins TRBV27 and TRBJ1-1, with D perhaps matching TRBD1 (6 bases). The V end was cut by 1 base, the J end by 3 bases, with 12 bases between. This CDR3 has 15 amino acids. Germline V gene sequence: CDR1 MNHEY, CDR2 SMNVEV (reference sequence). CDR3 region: CASSLLGGRDTEAFF. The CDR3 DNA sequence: TGTGCCAGCAGTTTATTGGGGGGGCGCGACACTGAAGCTTTCTTT.

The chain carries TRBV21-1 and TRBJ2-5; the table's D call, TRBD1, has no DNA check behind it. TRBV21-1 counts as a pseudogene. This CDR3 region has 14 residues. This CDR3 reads CASSKGQTKETQYF. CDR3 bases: TGTGCCAGCAGCAAGGGACAGACGAAAGAGACCCAGTACTTC.